This TCR beta chain was captured by sequencing in a study of T-cell memory formation after mild COVID-19. For the study at large: Across donors, TCR clusters were largely donor specific.

One entry per CDR3 protein, called by TCRdb with MiXCR from the 5' RACE reads. In the table there are 450,000 to 650,000 distinct CDR3 sequences, more than 15% of which are singletons. Study results and caveats: What remained unconfirmed was the SARS-CoV-2 specificity of second-wave clones peaking on day 37. Memory from before infection featured some responding clones, which suggests cross-reactive memory joined. Clones that shrank (day 15 to 85) were balanced CD4/CD8, whereas later expanders leaned CD4+.

CDR3 length equals 13 residues. Trimming pared 6 bases from V and 6 bases from J, leaving 15 bases between. Germline CDR1 reads KGHSH; CDR2 reads LQKENI. This clonotype was seen just once. Its antigen is unknown. This TCR was recovered from an adult woman who had mild COVID-19 (a few samples of this study predate the infection). Cell type and time point are not known. Sequenced input: PBMCs or a T cell subset sorted from them (not recorded which). J is TRBJ2-7 and V is TRBV18, with D possibly being TRBD1 (7 bases). The CDR3 DNA sequence: TGTGCCAGCTCGGAGGGGGCGAAGGCCGAGCAGTACTTC. Its translation is CASSEGAKAEQYF.